This T cell receptor (beta chain) derives from a study of regulatory T cells in long-lasting Graves disease (dated by TCRdb to the early 2020s). The study in broad terms: Persistent Graves' disease was defined as persistently positive TSH receptor autoantibodies together with antithyroid drug treatment for over 5 years. This study used TCR sequencing and RNA sequencing of peripheral blood to compare persistent Graves' disease patients against newly diagnosed Graves' disease patients. The study was conducted in China and was registered as a clinical trial. TCR sequencing covered 13 persistent and some 20 newly diagnosed Graves' disease patients, some 35 samples in total. In the clinical cohort, patients with persistent Graves' disease had used antithyroid drugs for an average of around 10 years.

This clonotype was counted at least ten times. What antigen it recognizes has not been identified. Per-base qualities were not stored, and no clone one base away is much larger. This specimen's time point label, interpreted: persistent/refractory GD, antithyroid drugs over 5 years with positive TRAb. For both TCR sequencing and RNA sequencing, RNA was extracted from PBMCs in TRIzol. Graves' disease was diagnosed according to American Thyroid Association guidelines. Patients for the study were recruited at an endocrinology department in Xi'an, China. Each patient gave 7.5 to 10 milliliters of peripheral blood, collected in an EDTA anticoagulant tube. Ficoll Paque Plus density gradient separation was used to isolate PBMCs, and no additional T cell sorting was done. An Agilent 2100 Bioanalyzer and agarose gel were used to assess RNA quality, and a NanoDrop 2000 was used to measure RNA concentration. Findings and caveats that apply to the study as a whole: Sequencing and analysis were restricted to the TCR beta chain. More public clonotypes were shared among persistent patients (roughly 3,000) than among newly diagnosed patients (approximately 930). Lower TCR Shannon entropy and fewer highly expanded clones were observed in persistent Graves' disease patients than in newly diagnosed patients, which suggested clonal expansion. Only peripheral blood was studied, because thyroid tissue, the primary lesion, was inaccessible. The authors acknowledged the small sample size as a limitation that may reduce accuracy.

Library prep was done by multiplex PCR. The data were produced on an Illumina HiSeq 4000. iRepertoire HTBI primers and Arm-PCR amplification of CDR3 regions were used to construct TCR beta libraries. Before sequencing, the PCR products went through gel purification. In the authors' own workflow: Gene usage analysis of CDR3 amino acid clonotypes used the 62 TRBV and some 15 TRBJ segments found across samples. COPE and FqMerger were used to merge the filtered high-quality paired reads into contigs. BLAST was used to align contigs to IMGT TRBV, TRBD and TRBJ reference genes, with CDR3 defined following IMGT. Any clonotype with a frequency above 0.1% was counted as a highly expanded clone. Shannon entropy was used to measure repertoire diversity, and the Gini coefficient was used to measure V-J evenness. Public clonotypes were defined as clonotypes shared by more than one individual. TCRdb itself trimmed the public reads at Q25 with fastp, ran MiXCR and retained productive beta chains. Each entry is one CDR3 protein sequence, shown with its most common DNA and genes. The authors' filters were not applied to this entry. The sample table holds under 450,000 distinct CDR3 sequences, of which around 20% were seen once. Jointly, the top ten make up about a quarter of the sample.

The input for sequencing was peripheral blood mononuclear cells (PBMCs), taken when the disease was refractory, from a patient treated with antithyroid drugs. The clonotype was recovered from a female donor with Graves disease.

The DNA sequence is given as TGTGCCAGCCTGATGAGTCCATCGAACACTGAAGCTTTCTTT. Its protein is CASLMSPSNTEAFF. The V gene is TRBV12-3 or TRBV12-4 and the J gene is TRBJ1-1; the D gene cannot be resolved reliably. V is reduced by 8 bases and J by 1 base, leaving a spacing of 14 bases between them. The CDR3 measures 14 amino acids from cysteine to phenylalanine. Of the read, only the CDR3 DNA is kept; its 42 bases are in frame from base 1.